Following are 17 T cell receptor beta chains from one sample sequenced in a study of kidney transplant recipient with SARS-CoV-2 infection. TCRdb passed the reads through MiXCR, listing each CDR3 protein once. The sample consists of under 250,000 distinct CDR3 sequences, under 35% of them appearing once. The material was a blood sample, obtained at baseline and between days 110 and 120 from a kidney transplant recipient. The receptors come from a male patient aged 25-45 years who had COVID-19 and was a kidney transplant recipient. Some of the T cells might come from the graft donor.

The sample holds one count of this clonotype. This may be a read error: a much more frequent sequence differs by one nucleotide. This chain uses TRBV6-5 with TRBJ1-2; no clear D. This CDR3 region has 17 residues. Germline CDR1 MNHEY, CDR2 SVGAGI. CDR3: CAGSSDVSMRKTYGYTF. The CDR3 DNA is TGTGCCGGCAGTTCCGACGTCTCTATGCGAAAGACCTATGGCTACACCTTC.

This clonotype appeared many times. The gene calls are TRBV3-1 and TRBJ2-2, with 7 bases identical to TRBD1. V dropped 1 base and J dropped 2; count of bases not matched to a gene: 4. This CDR3 is built from 16 residues. CDR1 LGHDT and CDR2 YNNKEL come from the germline V gene (reference sequence). The CDR3 sequence: CASSQAGQRNTGELFF. Here the CDR3 DNA reads TGTGCCAGCAGCCAAGCGGGACAGAGAAACACCGGGGAGCTGTTTTTT.

At least ten counts were recorded for this clonotype. The chain joins TRBV12-2 to TRBJ1-2. TRBV12-2 is labeled a pseudogene. The CDR3 has 17 residues. The DNA for the CDR3 is TGTGCAAGTCGCCCAATCTTGACTCCACGAAAGACCTATGGCTACACCTTC. Protein sequence: CASRPILTPRKTYGYTF.

This clonotype was seen many times. The chain carries TRBV5-1 and TRBJ2-5, with 8 nucleotides matching TRBD1. The germline CDR1 and CDR2 sequences are SGHRS and YFSETQ. The junction had 8 bases not matched to a gene; V was cut back by 5 bases and J by 5 bases. The CDR3 is 14 amino acids. CDR3 sequence reads: CASRHDRGRETQYF. As DNA, the CDR3 is TGCGCCAGCAGACATGACAGGGGTAGGGAGACCCAGTACTTC.

A note on this clonotype: A read error may be the cause here, since a much bigger clone is one base away. The V gene is TRBV21-1, the J gene TRBJ2-3. TRBV21-1 is classified as a pseudogene. The CDR3 length is 17 residues. As DNA, the CDR3 is TGTGCCAACAGTCTGGTTATAGCTACAGTCATGCAAGATACGCAGTATTTT. It translates to CANSLVIATVMQDTQYF.

The chain is built from TRBV20-1 and TRBJ2-5, with 7 bases matching TRBD1. J was trimmed by 5 bases and V by 3 bases; bases with no gene match: 6. The CDR3 is made up of 13 amino acids. Germline assignment: CDR1 DFQATT and CDR2 SNEGSKA (reference sequence). The CDR3 nucleotides read TGCAGTGCTAGGGCTACAGGGGTGGAGACCCAGTACTTC. As protein: CSARATGVETQYF.

Points on this clonotype: Possible read error: a much larger clone is one base away. The V gene is TRBV24-1, the J gene TRBJ1-2; TRBD1 aligns across 11 bases. Germline V gene sequence: CDR1 KGHDR, CDR2 SFDVKD. This CDR3 comprises 13 residues. CDR3 bases: TGTGCCACCACTGGACAGGGGGCCGGTGGCTACAACTTC. It translates to CATTGQGAGGYNF.

On this clonotype itself: A read error is possible here, since a much larger clone lies one base away. This CDR3 is missing its conserved last phenylalanine or tryptophan, likely due to a read error. The V gene is TRBV28, the J gene TRBJ2-7; D not certain. V dropped 10 bases and J dropped 1 base, with 14 bases sitting between them. Germline loops: CDR1 MDHEN, CDR2 SYDVKM. The CDR3 spans 13 residues. The CDR3 region has the DNA TGTGCCACCTTCTCCACCGGATCCTACGAGCAGTACTTA. Residues: CATFSTGSYEQYL.

The V call is TRBV9, the J call TRBJ1-4; D gene ambiguous. Germline lookup yields CDR1 SGDLS and CDR2 YYNGEE. The CDR3 runs to 16 residues. Trimming took 6 bases from V and 7 from J, leaving 22 bases between them. CDR3 in DNA: TGTGCCAGCAACCCCCGAGAGGGCGGCGGTGGTGAAAAACTGTTTTTT. This translates into CASNPREGGGGEKLFF.

Of note for this clonotype: This may arise from a read error, as a much more abundant clone is one base away. V is TRBV5-1 and J is TRBJ2-1; 10 nucleotides match TRBD2. Gene TRBJ2-3 matches the end of the DNA better, so the J call may be wrong. Germline V gene lookup returns CDR1 SGHRS and CDR2 YFSETQ. The CDR3 runs to 18 residues. DNA for the CDR3: TGCGCCAGCTGTTTCGCCGCAGTACTAGCGGGGAACACAGATACGCAGTATTTT. Its protein is CASCFAAVLAGNTDTQYF.

In regard to this clonotype: Since a much larger clone is just one base distant, this may be a read error. The rearrangement uses TRBV6-5 and TRBJ2-5; 8 bases fit TRBD2. This CDR3 region has 18 residues. Per the germline V gene, CDR1 is MNHEY and CDR2 is SVGAGI. The CDR3 nucleotides are TGTGCCGGCAGTTACTCGGGGGGGGACACACAGGGAGGGGAGACCCAGTACTTC. Protein product: CAGSYSGGDTQGGETQYF.

This clonotype was seen many times. This chain connects TRBV6-5 to TRBJ1-2; D ambiguous. This CDR3 has 17 amino acids. Per the germline V gene, CDR1 is MNHEY and CDR2 is SVGAGI. Trimming left V 5 bases short and J 4 bases short, with 23 bases between. Here the CDR3 reads CASSSIEECRKTYGYTF. In nucleotides, the CDR3 is TGTGCCAGCAGTAGTATTGAGGAATGTAGAAAGACCTATGGCTACACCTTC.

This clonotype was recorded at least ten times. The CDR3 DNA reads as TGCGCCAGCAGTATCTTGTCAAGATCGCGAAAGACCTATGGCTACACCTTC. Translated: CASSILSRSRKTYGYTF. V usage is TRBV10-1 and J usage is TRBJ1-2; D uncertain. Looked up from germline, CDR1 is WNHNN and CDR2 is SYGVQD (reference sequence). CDR3 length: 17 amino acids. V was shortened by 5 bases and J by 4 bases, with 23 bases between the two germline ends.

This clonotype has a count of ten or more. The chain carries TRBV2 and TRBJ1-6, with TRBD1 matching over 7 bases. Germline CDR1 reads SNHLY; CDR2 reads FYNNEI. The junction had 11 bases not matched to a gene; V was cut back by 4 bases and J by 8 bases. This CDR3 contains 16 residues. Here the CDR3 reads CASSAQAGGRDSPLHF. As DNA, the CDR3 is TGTGCCAGCAGTGCTCAGGCAGGGGGACGGGATTCACCCCTCCACTTT.

About this clonotype itself: With a much larger clone just one base away, this may be a read error. The conserved phenylalanine or tryptophan is not found at the CDR3 terminus, so this likely reflects a read error. The chain employs TRBV7-6 and TRBJ1-2; 7 positions match TRBD1. CDR3 length equals 14 residues. From germline, CDR1 is SGHVS and CDR2 FNYEAQ. The J segment lost 5 bases and the V segment lost 1 base, leaving 4 bases of the junction unmatched. The CDR3: CASSLGQGDYGYTS. CDR3 bases: TGTGCCAGCAGCTTAGGACAGGGCGATTATGGCTACACCTCC.

As regards this clonotype: A much larger clonotype is one base distant, so this may be a read error. The chain combines TRBV6-5 with TRBJ2-1; 9 bases fit TRBD2. The CDR3 covers 13 residues. V lost 6 bases, J lost 8 bases, and 5 bases stayed unmatched. Germline values: CDR1 MNHEY, CDR2 SVGAGI. The CDR3 sequence: CASRYAGGDEQFF. CDR3 in DNA: TGTGCCAGCAGATACGCGGGAGGGGATGAGCAGTTCTTC.

In this sample, this clonotype turned up many times. V is TRBV20-1 and J is TRBJ2-7; 11 bases agree with TRBD2. This CDR3 has 15 amino acids. V lost 0 bases to trimming and J lost 2 bases; unmatched junction nucleotides: 3. Germline V gene sequence: CDR1 DFQATT, CDR2 SNEGSKA (reference sequence). The CDR3 spells CSARDSSGRAYEQYF. CDR3 nucleotide sequence: TGCAGTGCTAGAGATAGTAGCGGGAGGGCCTACGAGCAGTACTTC.